These T cell receptor beta chains were read from a single sample in a study of regulatory T cells in long-lasting Graves disease. TCRdb redid the calling of the multiplex PCR reads with MiXCR, one entry per CDR3 protein. The sample contains around 500,000 distinct CDR3 sequences, approximately 15% of which appear only once. The same specimen was also included in a second study, on T cells in Graves' hyperthyroidism and ophthalmopathy.

The source was peripheral blood mononuclear cells (PBMCs), collected at new diagnosis, from a patient treated with antithyroid drugs. These TCRs come from a man aged 25-45 years with Graves disease. Each CDR3 is given with its conserved first and last residue. The D gene is left open where the match is weak. Clone size is given for some rows only: seen once, a few or many times, or a class if the clone is expanded.

len: 19; abundance: many; d_gene: .; v_gene: TRBV7-9; j_gene: TRBJ2-3; CDR3nt: TGTGCCAGCAGCTTACGGTTACTGCAGGTCTCGCCTTCCACAGATACGCAGTATTTT; CDR3aa: CASSLRLLQVSPSTDTQYF
len: 16; abundance: many; d_gene: .; v_gene: TRBV24-1; j_gene: TRBJ2-2; CDR3nt: TGTGCCACCAGTGACCCTGACCCCCGTCTCACCGGGGAGCTGTTTTTT; CDR3aa: CATSDPDPRLTGELFF
len: 13; abundance: many; d_gene: .; v_gene: TRBV12-3/TRBV12-4; j_gene: TRBJ2-7; CDR3nt: TGTGCCAGCAGTTTAGGCGTGCTCTACGAGCAGTACTTC; CDR3aa: CASSLGVLYEQYF
len: 15; abundance: .; d_gene: TRBD2; v_gene: TRBV30; j_gene: TRBJ2-3; CDR3nt: TGTGCCTGGAGCCCAGTTAGCGGGAGCACAGATACGCAGTATTTT; CDR3aa: CAWSPVSGSTDTQYF
len: 15; abundance: .; d_gene: TRBD1; v_gene: TRBV30; j_gene: TRBJ1-5; CDR3nt: TGTGCCTGTTCCTCCCCCCGACAGGGGAATCAGCCCCAGCATTTT; CDR3aa: CACSSPRQGNQPQHF
len: 18; abundance: .; d_gene: TRBD1; v_gene: TRBV7-9; j_gene: TRBJ1-4; CDR3nt: TGTGCCAGCAGCTTATTGGGACAGTCTCTCTTCCTTGGGGAAAAACTGTTTTTT; CDR3aa: CASSLLGQSLFLGEKLFF
len: 12; abundance: many; d_gene: TRBD1; v_gene: TRBV12-3/TRBV12-4; j_gene: TRBJ1-2; CDR3nt: TGTGCCAGCAGTCGACAGGGATTTGGCTACACCTTC; CDR3aa: CASSRQGFGYTF
len: 15; abundance: many; d_gene: TRBD1; v_gene: TRBV20-1; j_gene: TRBJ2-3; CDR3nt: TGCAGTGCTCCTAAAGGGACAGGGAAGGGAGATACGCAGTATTTT; CDR3aa: CSAPKGTGKGDTQYF
len: 15; abundance: .; d_gene: TRBD1; v_gene: TRBV20-1; j_gene: TRBJ2-4; CDR3nt: TGCAGTGCTAGCAGGGGGCGCTTAGCCAAAAACATTCAGTACTTC; CDR3aa: CSASRGRLAKNIQYF
len: 15; abundance: many; d_gene: .; v_gene: TRBV7-9; j_gene: TRBJ2-6; CDR3nt: TGTGCCAGCAGCGAACCAAGCTCTGGGGCCAACGTCCTGACTTTC; CDR3aa: CASSEPSSGANVLTF
len: 14; abundance: many; d_gene: .; v_gene: TRBV6-2/TRBV6-3; j_gene: TRBJ2-7; CDR3nt: TGTGCCAGCCGGCCCGACAGGCCCTCCTACGAGCAGTACTTC; CDR3aa: CASRPDRPSYEQYF
len: 13; abundance: many; d_gene: .; v_gene: TRBV12-3/TRBV12-4; j_gene: TRBJ1-5; CDR3nt: TGTGCCAGCAGTCAGGGGTTTGATCAGCCCCAGCATTTT; CDR3aa: CASSQGFDQPQHF
len: 14; abundance: .; d_gene: TRBD2; v_gene: TRBV15; j_gene: TRBJ2-3; CDR3nt: TGTGCCACCAGTAGACTAGCGGGCACAGATACGCAGTATTTT; CDR3aa: CATSRLAGTDTQYF
len: 14; abundance: many; d_gene: .; v_gene: TRBV27; j_gene: TRBJ2-1; CDR3nt: TGTGCCACCGGGGGAACAGGGACTTCCGATGAGCAGTTCTTC; CDR3aa: CATGGTGTSDEQFF
len: 14; abundance: many; d_gene: .; v_gene: TRBV6-2/TRBV6-3; j_gene: TRBJ2-5; CDR3nt: TGTGCCAGCACCGCTACACGGGGGCGGGAGACCCAGTACTTC; CDR3aa: CASTATRGRETQYF
len: 15; abundance: many; d_gene: .; v_gene: TRBV18; j_gene: TRBJ2-5; CDR3nt: TGTGCCAGCTCACCCCCTGCTAGCCTCCAAGAGACCCAGTACTTC; CDR3aa: CASSPPASLQETQYF
len: 13; abundance: many; d_gene: .; v_gene: TRBV11-2; j_gene: TRBJ1-1; CDR3nt: TGTGCCAGCAGCTTAGCCCAGAACACTGAAGCTTTCTTT; CDR3aa: CASSLAQNTEAFF
len: 15; abundance: .; d_gene: TRBD1; v_gene: TRBV10-3; j_gene: TRBJ1-2; CDR3nt: TGTGCCATCAGTGATATAAGGACAGGGCCCCATGGCTACACCTTC; CDR3aa: CAISDIRTGPHGYTF
len: 15; abundance: many; d_gene: .; v_gene: TRBV7-8; j_gene: TRBJ2-7; CDR3nt: TGTGCCAGCAGCCCATCCGGGCCTTGGGCGTCCGAGCAGTACTTC; CDR3aa: CASSPSGPWASEQYF
len: 16; abundance: once; d_gene: .; v_gene: TRBV7-9; j_gene: TRBJ2-5; CDR3nt: TGTGCCAGCAGCCTCAGGGGAATTCGGTACCAAGAGACCCAGTACTTC; CDR3aa: CASSLRGIRYQETQYF
len: 15; abundance: many; d_gene: .; v_gene: TRBV18; j_gene: TRBJ2-3; CDR3nt: TGTGCCAGCTCACCACCGACGGGAGACACGAATACGCAGTATTTT; CDR3aa: CASSPPTGDTNTQYF
len: 16; abundance: .; d_gene: TRBD1; v_gene: TRBV19; j_gene: TRBJ1-5; CDR3nt: TGTGCCAGTAGTATTCGGGCAGGGGGAAGCAATCAGCCCCAGCATTTT; CDR3aa: CASSIRAGGSNQPQHF
len: 14; abundance: many; d_gene: .; v_gene: TRBV3-1; j_gene: TRBJ1-2; CDR3nt: TGTGCCAGCAGCCAAGATGTACGAAACTATGGCTACACCTTC; CDR3aa: CASSQDVRNYGYTF
len: 15; abundance: few; d_gene: .; v_gene: TRBV6-5; j_gene: TRBJ2-7; CDR3nt: TGTGCCAGCAGTTACTGGGCTTCCCCCTCCTACGAGCAGTACTTC; CDR3aa: CASSYWASPSYEQYF
len: 13; abundance: many; d_gene: .; v_gene: TRBV7-3; j_gene: TRBJ1-2; CDR3nt: TGTGCCAGCAGCTTAGGGTCAACTGATGGCTACACCTTC; CDR3aa: CASSLGSTDGYTF
len: 11; abundance: .; d_gene: .; v_gene: TRBV15; j_gene: TRBJ2-5; CDR3nt: TGTGCCACCAGCGTTACCGGAACCCAGTACTTC; CDR3aa: CATSVTGTQYF
len: 17; abundance: .; d_gene: .; v_gene: TRBV10-2; j_gene: TRBJ1-6; CDR3nt: TGCGCCAGCAGTTCGACAGGCGAAAGCTCCTATAATTCACCCCTCCACTTT; CDR3aa: CASSSTGESSYNSPLHF
len: 19; abundance: many; d_gene: TRBD1; v_gene: TRBV11-2; j_gene: TRBJ1-4; CDR3nt: TGTGCCAGCAGCTCACCCTTACAGGGGTCCGCTACAACTAATGAAAAACTGTTTTTT; CDR3aa: CASSSPLQGSATTNEKLFF
len: 14; abundance: many; d_gene: TRBD1; v_gene: TRBV6-1; j_gene: TRBJ2-7; CDR3nt: TGTGCCAGCATATCCGGGACAGGGAATTGGGAGCAGTACTTC; CDR3aa: CASISGTGNWEQYF
len: 14; abundance: many; d_gene: .; v_gene: TRBV11-1; j_gene: TRBJ1-1; CDR3nt: TGTGCCAGCAGCAAGGGGGGGATCAACACTGAAGCTTTCTTT; CDR3aa: CASSKGGINTEAFF
len: 16; abundance: few; d_gene: TRBD2; v_gene: TRBV3-1; j_gene: TRBJ2-3; CDR3nt: TGTGCCAGCAGCCCCGCAACTAGCGGGAGTACAGATACGCAGTATTTT; CDR3aa: CASSPATSGSTDTQYF
len: 14; abundance: .; d_gene: .; v_gene: TRBV6-1; j_gene: TRBJ2-1; CDR3nt: TGTGCCAGCGAGGGGGGTATAGCGTCCAATGAGCAGTTCTTC; CDR3aa: CASEGGIASNEQFF
len: 12; abundance: few; d_gene: .; v_gene: TRBV29-1; j_gene: TRBJ2-2; CDR3nt: TGCAGCGTTGATGGTTACACCGGGGAGCTGTTTTTT; CDR3aa: CSVDGYTGELFF
len: 16; abundance: .; d_gene: .; v_gene: TRBV7-9; j_gene: TRBJ1-3; CDR3nt: TGTGCCAACAGCTTGGGCGGACAGACCTCTGGAAACACCATATATTTT; CDR3aa: CANSLGGQTSGNTIYF
len: 13; abundance: many; d_gene: .; v_gene: TRBV5-1; j_gene: TRBJ1-1; CDR3nt: TGCGCCAGCTCCGGGACCGAAGGCACTGAAGCTTTCTTT; CDR3aa: CASSGTEGTEAFF
len: 15; abundance: .; d_gene: .; v_gene: TRBV15; j_gene: TRBJ2-2; CDR3nt: TGTGCCACCAGCAGACCCCAGACAGTCACCGGGGAGCTGTTTTTT; CDR3aa: CATSRPQTVTGELFF
len: 12; abundance: many; d_gene: .; v_gene: TRBV28; j_gene: TRBJ1-2; CDR3nt: TGTGCCAGCAGTATGACCCTCGGTGGCTACACCTTC; CDR3aa: CASSMTLGGYTF
len: 14; abundance: many; d_gene: TRBD1; v_gene: TRBV7-6; j_gene: TRBJ1-1; CDR3nt: TGTGCCAGCAGCCCAGGGGGCGCAGGGACTGAAGCTTTCTTT; CDR3aa: CASSPGGAGTEAFF
len: 15; abundance: many; d_gene: .; v_gene: TRBV20-1; j_gene: TRBJ1-2; CDR3nt: TGCAGTGCTACCCCCAGGGACGGGAAGGACTATGGCTACACCTTC; CDR3aa: CSATPRDGKDYGYTF
len: 13; abundance: many; d_gene: .; v_gene: TRBV27; j_gene: TRBJ2-7; CDR3nt: TGTGCCAGCAGTTCGACGGGAGTCCACGAGCAGTACTTC; CDR3aa: CASSSTGVHEQYF
len: 17; abundance: .; d_gene: TRBD2; v_gene: TRBV9; j_gene: TRBJ2-1; CDR3nt: TGTGCCAGCAGCGTAGTAGCGGTAGCGGGAGTACTCGATGAGCAGTTCTTC; CDR3aa: CASSVVAVAGVLDEQFF
len: 18; abundance: many; d_gene: TRBD2; v_gene: TRBV7-8; j_gene: TRBJ2-7; CDR3nt: TGTGCCAGCAGCTCACGACGGACTAGCGGGGTCGTGATGGACGAGCAGTACTTC; CDR3aa: CASSSRRTSGVVMDEQYF
len: 14; abundance: .; d_gene: .; v_gene: TRBV6-9; j_gene: TRBJ2-3; CDR3nt: TGTGCCAGCAGTTACTGGGGAGACACAGATACGCAGTATTTT; CDR3aa: CASSYWGDTDTQYF
len: 15; abundance: many; d_gene: TRBD2; v_gene: TRBV20-1; j_gene: TRBJ2-3; CDR3nt: TGCAGTGCCTCGACAGCGGGAGGGTGGGCAGATACGCAGTATTTT; CDR3aa: CSASTAGGWADTQYF
len: 14; abundance: .; d_gene: .; v_gene: TRBV20-1; j_gene: TRBJ2-7; CDR3nt: TGCAGTGCTAGAGGGGGAGGGGGCTCCTACGAGCAGTACTTC; CDR3aa: CSARGGGGSYEQYF
len: 11; abundance: many; d_gene: TRBD2; v_gene: TRBV20-1; j_gene: TRBJ2-7; CDR3nt: TGCAGTGCAGGACTAGCCTACGAGCAGTACTTC; CDR3aa: CSAGLAYEQYF
len: 14; abundance: .; d_gene: TRBD2; v_gene: TRBV7-3; j_gene: TRBJ2-7; CDR3nt: TGTGCCAGCAGCTTAAGTGGCGGGAGAGACGAGCAGTACTTC; CDR3aa: CASSLSGGRDEQYF
len: 16; abundance: .; d_gene: TRBD1; v_gene: TRBV5-1; j_gene: TRBJ1-1; CDR3nt: TGCGCCAGCAGCAAAACAGGGGGCAGGGCGGACACTGAAGCTTTCTTT; CDR3aa: CASSKTGGRADTEAFF
len: 16; abundance: .; d_gene: .; v_gene: TRBV9; j_gene: TRBJ2-5; CDR3nt: TGTGCCAGCAGCGTCGTGTCCGTCCTCCGGCCGGAGACCCAGTACTTC; CDR3aa: CASSVVSVLRPETQYF
len: 14; abundance: many; d_gene: .; v_gene: TRBV6-2/TRBV6-3; j_gene: TRBJ2-5; CDR3nt: TGTGCCAGCAGTTACGCGGCAGGGGAAGAGACCCAGTACTTC; CDR3aa: CASSYAAGEETQYF
len: 14; abundance: many; d_gene: .; v_gene: TRBV18; j_gene: TRBJ1-1; CDR3nt: TGTGCCAGCTCACCATCACAGAGAAACACTGAAGCTTTCTTT; CDR3aa: CASSPSQRNTEAFF
len: 15; abundance: .; d_gene: TRBD2; v_gene: TRBV3-1; j_gene: TRBJ2-7; CDR3nt: TGTGCCAGCAGCCAAGGTACCATCGGACTAGACGAGCAGTACTTC; CDR3aa: CASSQGTIGLDEQYF
len: 13; abundance: many; d_gene: TRBD1; v_gene: TRBV18; j_gene: TRBJ1-2; CDR3nt: TGTGCCAGCTCCTTTGGACAGGGGAATGGCTACACCTTC; CDR3aa: CASSFGQGNGYTF
len: 16; abundance: .; d_gene: .; v_gene: TRBV6-1; j_gene: TRBJ2-7; CDR3nt: TGTGCCAGCAGTGAAGATCTGGACTTCCTCACCGACGAGCAGTACTTC; CDR3aa: CASSEDLDFLTDEQYF
len: 13; abundance: few; d_gene: .; v_gene: TRBV29-1; j_gene: TRBJ2-7; CDR3nt: TGCAGCACCTCTGGGCGGGATTCCTACGAGCAGTACTTC; CDR3aa: CSTSGRDSYEQYF